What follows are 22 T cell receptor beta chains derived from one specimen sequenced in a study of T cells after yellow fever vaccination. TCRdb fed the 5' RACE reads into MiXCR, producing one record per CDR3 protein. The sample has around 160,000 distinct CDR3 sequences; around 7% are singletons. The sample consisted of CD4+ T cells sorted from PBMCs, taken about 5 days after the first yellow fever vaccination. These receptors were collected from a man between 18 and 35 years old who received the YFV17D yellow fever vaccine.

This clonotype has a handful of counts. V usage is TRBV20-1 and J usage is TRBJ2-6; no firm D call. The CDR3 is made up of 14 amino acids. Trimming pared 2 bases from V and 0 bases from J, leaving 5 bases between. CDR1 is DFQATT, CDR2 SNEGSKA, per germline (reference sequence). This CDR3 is CSARSGSGANVLTF. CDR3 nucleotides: TGCAGTGCTAGATCCGGCTCTGGGGCCAACGTCCTGACTTTC.

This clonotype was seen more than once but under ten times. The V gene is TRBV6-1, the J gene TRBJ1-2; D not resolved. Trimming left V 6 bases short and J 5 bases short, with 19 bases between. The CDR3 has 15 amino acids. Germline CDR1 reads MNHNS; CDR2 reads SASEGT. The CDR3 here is CASSLFDTSSYGYTF. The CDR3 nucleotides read TGTGCCAGCAGCCTCTTTGATACGTCTAGTTATGGCTACACCTTC.

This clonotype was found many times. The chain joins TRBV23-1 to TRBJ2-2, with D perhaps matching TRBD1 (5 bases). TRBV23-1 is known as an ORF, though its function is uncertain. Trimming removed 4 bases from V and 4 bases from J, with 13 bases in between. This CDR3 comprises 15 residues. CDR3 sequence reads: CASSPCQGGTGELFF. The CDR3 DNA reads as TGCGCCAGCAGTCCGTGCCAGGGCGGCACCGGGGAGCTGTTTTTT.

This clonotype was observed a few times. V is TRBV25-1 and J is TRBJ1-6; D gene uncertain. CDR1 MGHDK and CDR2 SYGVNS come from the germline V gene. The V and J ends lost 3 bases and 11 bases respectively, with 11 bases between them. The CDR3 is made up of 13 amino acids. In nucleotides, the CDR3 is TGTGCCAGCAGTGATCTAATAAGTACACCCCTCCACTTT. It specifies CASSDLISTPLHF.

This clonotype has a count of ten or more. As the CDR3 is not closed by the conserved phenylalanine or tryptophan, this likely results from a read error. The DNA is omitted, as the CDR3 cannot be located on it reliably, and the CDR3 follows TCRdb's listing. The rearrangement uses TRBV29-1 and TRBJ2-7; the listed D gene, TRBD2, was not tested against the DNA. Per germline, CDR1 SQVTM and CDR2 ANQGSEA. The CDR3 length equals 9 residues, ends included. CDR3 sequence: CSASDTAHL.

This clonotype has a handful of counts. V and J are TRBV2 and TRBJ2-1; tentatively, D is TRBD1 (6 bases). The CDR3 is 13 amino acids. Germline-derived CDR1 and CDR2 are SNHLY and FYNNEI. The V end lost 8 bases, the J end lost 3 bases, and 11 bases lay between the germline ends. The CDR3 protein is CASPRGNYNEQFF. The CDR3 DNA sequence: TGTGCCAGCCCCAGGGGTAACTACAATGAGCAGTTCTTC.

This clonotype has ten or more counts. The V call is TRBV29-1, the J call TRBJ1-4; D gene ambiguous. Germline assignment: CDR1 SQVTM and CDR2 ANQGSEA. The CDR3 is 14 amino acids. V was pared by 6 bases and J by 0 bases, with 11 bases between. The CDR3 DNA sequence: TGCAGCGTGGCCCCAGAGGCAACTAATGAAAAACTGTTTTTT. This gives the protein CSVAPEATNEKLFF.

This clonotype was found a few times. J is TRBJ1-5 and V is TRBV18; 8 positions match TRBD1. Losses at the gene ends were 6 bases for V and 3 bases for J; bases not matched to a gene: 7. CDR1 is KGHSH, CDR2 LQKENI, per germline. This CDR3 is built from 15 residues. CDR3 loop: CASSQTGADNQPQHF. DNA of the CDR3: TGTGCCAGCTCCCAGACAGGGGCTGACAATCAGCCCCAGCATTTT.

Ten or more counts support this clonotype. The CDR3: CASSRRTVQSYEQYF. DNA of the CDR3: TGTGCCAGCAGCCGTCGGACAGTTCAGTCCTACGAGCAGTACTTC. This rearrangement joins TRBV5-4 to TRBJ2-7; D possibly corresponds to TRBD1 (6 bases). Trimming cost V 4 bases and J 1 base, with 15 bases left between them. CDR1 and CDR2 from the germline V gene are SGHNT and YYREEE (reference sequence). The CDR3 is 15 amino acids.

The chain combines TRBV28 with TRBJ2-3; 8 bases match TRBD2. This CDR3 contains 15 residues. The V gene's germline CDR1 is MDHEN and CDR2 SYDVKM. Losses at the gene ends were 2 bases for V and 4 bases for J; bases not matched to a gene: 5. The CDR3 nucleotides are TGTGCCAGCAGTTTAATTGCGGGGGGTGCAGATACGCAGTATTTT. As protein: CASSLIAGGADTQYF.

The CDR3 here is CASSLATGADTQYF. CDR3 DNA sequence: TGCGCCAGCAGCTTGGCTACGGGGGCAGATACGCAGTATTTT. The chain links TRBV5-1 to TRBJ2-3; tentatively, D is TRBD2 (6 bases). The CDR3 extends over 14 amino acids. Per germline, CDR1 SGHRS and CDR2 YFSETQ. V lost 0 bases and J lost 4, with 9 bases in between.

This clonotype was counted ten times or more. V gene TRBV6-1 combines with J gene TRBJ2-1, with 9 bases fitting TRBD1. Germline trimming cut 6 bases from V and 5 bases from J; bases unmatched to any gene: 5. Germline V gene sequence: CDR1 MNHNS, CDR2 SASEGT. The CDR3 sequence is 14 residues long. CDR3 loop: CASRPGQGNNEQFF. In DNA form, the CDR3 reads TGTGCCAGCAGACCGGGACAGGGTAACAATGAGCAGTTCTTC.

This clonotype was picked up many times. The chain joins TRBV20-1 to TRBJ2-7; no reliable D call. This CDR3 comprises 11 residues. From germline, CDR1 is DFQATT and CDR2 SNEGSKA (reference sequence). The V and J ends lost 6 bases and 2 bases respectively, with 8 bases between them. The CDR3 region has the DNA TGCAGTGCCTCTGAAACCTACGAGCAGTACTTC. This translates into CSASETYEQYF.

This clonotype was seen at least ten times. CDR3 bases: TGCGCCAGCAGCCAAGAGGACAGGGCGACTGAAGCTTTCTTT. Its protein is CASSQEDRATEAFF. The J gene is TRBJ1-1, the V gene TRBV4-1, with 8 bases aligning to TRBD1. CDR3 size: 14 residues. V gave up 0 bases and J gave up 5 bases; unmatched junction bases: 2. The germline V gene has CDR1 MGHRA and CDR2 YSYEKL.

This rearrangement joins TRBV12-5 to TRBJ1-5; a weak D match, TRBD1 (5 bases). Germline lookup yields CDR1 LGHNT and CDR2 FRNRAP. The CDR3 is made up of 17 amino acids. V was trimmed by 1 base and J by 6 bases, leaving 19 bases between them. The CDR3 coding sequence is TGTGCTAGTGGTTTGGGATCACGTCAGGGCTCGGGTCAGCCCCAGCATTTT. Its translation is CASGLGSRQGSGQPQHF.

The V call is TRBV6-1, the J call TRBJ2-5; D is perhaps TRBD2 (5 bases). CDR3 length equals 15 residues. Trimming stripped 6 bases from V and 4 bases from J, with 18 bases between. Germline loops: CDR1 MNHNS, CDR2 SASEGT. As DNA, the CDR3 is TGTGCCAGCAGAGACCTTTGGGTTGGAGGAGAGACCCAGTACTTC. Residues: CASRDLWVGGETQYF.

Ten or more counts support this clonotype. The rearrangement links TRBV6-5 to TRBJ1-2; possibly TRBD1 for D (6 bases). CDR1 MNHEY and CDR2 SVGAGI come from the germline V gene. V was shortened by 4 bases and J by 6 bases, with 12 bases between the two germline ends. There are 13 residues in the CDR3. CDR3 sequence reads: CASSLTGLDGYTF. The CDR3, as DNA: TGTGCCAGCAGTTTAACAGGGCTGGATGGCTACACCTTC.

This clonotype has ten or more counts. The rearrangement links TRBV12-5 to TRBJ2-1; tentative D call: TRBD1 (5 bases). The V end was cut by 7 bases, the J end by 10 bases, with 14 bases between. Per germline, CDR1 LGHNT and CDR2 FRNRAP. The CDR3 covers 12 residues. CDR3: CASAADSSEQFF. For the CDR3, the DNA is TGTGCTAGTGCCGCCGACAGTAGCGAGCAGTTCTTC.

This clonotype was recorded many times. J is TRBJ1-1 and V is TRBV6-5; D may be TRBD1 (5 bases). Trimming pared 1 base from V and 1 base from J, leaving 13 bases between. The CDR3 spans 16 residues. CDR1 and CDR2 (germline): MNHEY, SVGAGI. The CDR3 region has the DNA TGTGCCAGCAGTTACTATTGGAGGGGTAGGAACACTGAAGCTTTCTTT. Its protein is CASSYYWRGRNTEAFF.

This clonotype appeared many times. The CDR3, as DNA: TGTGCCAGCAGCTACCAGGGTCCCCTCCACTTT. Residues: CASSYQGPLHF. The J gene is TRBJ1-6, the V gene TRBV9; weak D call: TRBD1 (5 bases). This CDR3 spans 11 amino acids. V lost 4 bases to trimming and J lost 13 bases, with 9 bases between them. Per the germline V gene, CDR1 is SGDLS and CDR2 is YYNGEE.

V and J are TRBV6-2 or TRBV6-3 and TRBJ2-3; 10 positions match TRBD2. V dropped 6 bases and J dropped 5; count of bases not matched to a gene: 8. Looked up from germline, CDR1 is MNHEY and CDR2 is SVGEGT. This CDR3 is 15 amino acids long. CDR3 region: CASRRSGGAEDTQYF. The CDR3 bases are TGTGCCAGCAGACGGAGCGGGGGGGCGGAAGATACGCAGTATTTT.

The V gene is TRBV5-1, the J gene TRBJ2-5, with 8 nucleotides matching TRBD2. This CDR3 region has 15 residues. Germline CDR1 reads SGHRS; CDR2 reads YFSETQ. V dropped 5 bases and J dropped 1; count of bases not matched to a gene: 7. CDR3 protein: CASSESGTSQETQYF. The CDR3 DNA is TGCGCCAGCAGTGAATCCGGGACTAGCCAAGAGACCCAGTACTTC.